The present entry profiles one T cell receptor beta chain with its context. This clonotype was counted ten times or more. The antigen it binds to is not known. Base quality data are lacking; no much larger clone is found one base away. Every donor was a healthy Caucasian. The twin cohort comprised three pairs of female monozygotic twins, all aged about 18 to 29 years. Positive isolation kits from Invitrogen were used to isolate the CD4+ and CD8+ T cell populations. Libraries were prepared through 5' RACE. TCRdb shows the sequencer as Illumina HiSeq 2000. A universal primer binding site was added through template switching, and the final cDNA carried a unique molecular identifier so that TCR cDNA molecules could be counted accurately. Specific primers in the conserved constant-segment region were used to synthesize first-strand cDNA for the TCR alpha and beta chains. To control for contamination, every cDNA library was double barcoded, receiving both a SMART-Mk sample barcode and Illumina barcodes. TruSeq adapter sequences along with Illumina sample barcodes were introduced in two successive PCR steps. The TCR alpha and beta cDNA libraries were sequenced on the Illumina HiSeq platform using custom primers. Under the source paper's analysis protocol: MiGEC was used to process raw reads and extract unique molecular identifiers, and MiXCR was used to find CDR3 positions. For each individual, recombination models were inferred using an EM algorithm with the repgenHMM and IGoR tools. Shared clonotypes were analyzed with the tcR package in R, and sharing was normalized by the product of cloneset sizes. To study raw recombination free of thymic and clonal selection effects, out-of-frame nonproductive sequences were analyzed. TCRdb handled the public reads itself, with Q25 trimming in fastp and clone calling in MiXCR, and kept productive beta chains. Every CDR3 protein is listed once, alongside the most common genes and DNA of its rows. TCRdb assigned the V and J calls; the authors' analysis was not used. For this sample the table gives about 290,000 distinct CDR3 sequences, of which 7.5% to 9.5% were detected only once. About 7.1% of the sample is in the top ten clones.

The record originates from a study of identical twins (dated by TCRdb to the mid-2010s). For the wider study: TCR alpha and beta repertoires from monozygotic twins, unrelated adults of various ages and cord blood were deep-sequenced to test whether fetal clonotypes persist. To rule out contamination, replicate twin experiments were performed at different times with different library preparation protocols. Summary of the overall study and its limitations: Zero-insertion analyses could be partly confounded by invariant T cells such as MAIT and iNKT, though diverse VJ usage argued against such confounding for most clonotypes. The excess sharing between twins in beta out-of-frame sequences was weaker because fewer shared sequences reduced the signal-to-noise ratio. Compared with coincidental sharing between unrelated individuals, an excess of low generation-probability sequences was observed among out-of-frame TCR alpha sequences shared between twins. Abundant cord blood beta clonotypes carried fewer insertions; young adult naive repertoires showed a weaker similar trend, while memory repertoires showed none. Because the same donors could not be followed over many years, the conclusions depended on cross-sectional statistical analysis. In monozygotic twins, recombination models systematically underestimated out-of-frame TCR alpha sharing, but the models matched the sharing seen between unrelated individuals.

The sample also formed part of further work on yellow fever vaccine responses in identical twins. As noted in the second study: The T cell response to vaccination in identical twins was reported by the authors to appear partly convergent and partly personalized. Focusing on identical twins, the study followed the T cell clones that responded to the vaccine, and did so with precision.

The sample comprised CD8+ T cells sorted from blood. The TCR was taken from a woman younger than 35 in good health.

The CDR3 has the sequence CASSVRASGDDYEQYF. The DNA sequence follows: TGTGCCAGCAGCGTTAGAGCTAGCGGGGATGACTACGAGCAGTACTTC. The chain joins TRBV9 to TRBJ2-7; 9 nucleotides in the junction match TRBD2. CDR1 and CDR2 were assigned from the germline V gene as SGDLS and YYNGEE. Compared with germline, V lacks 2 bases and J lacks 3 bases; bases without a gene match: 9. The CDR3 goes from the cysteine to the phenylalanine over 16 residues. Only the CDR3 part of the read is kept: 48 bases, read in frame from the first base. Joined to the reference TRBV9 and TRBJ2-7 proteins, this CDR3 gives the full variable domain: DSGVTQTPKHLITATGQRVTLRCSPRSGDLSVYWYQQSLDQGLQFLIQYYNGEERAKGNILERFSAQQFPDLHSELNLSSLELGDSALYFCASSVRASGDDYEQYFGPGTRLTVT.